This T cell receptor (beta chain) was sequenced in a study of shared clonotypes between healthy human individuals. Here immunoSEQ multiplex PCR was the method, and the copy in TCRdb shows in-frame clones only, minus some. The sample holds about 1 million clones, about 80% seen once. The CDR3 covers 12 residues. CDR1 is LNHDA, CDR2 SQIVND, per germline (reference sequence). V gave up 6 bases and J gave up 4 bases, with 9 bases separating them. This rearrangement joins TRBV19 to TRBJ1-2; D is unresolved. What was sequenced was memory CD4+ T cells sorted from blood. Regarding subset: CD45RA-negative fraction. This clonotype was sampled from a man aged 18 to 35 in good health. The CDR3 DNA is TGTGCCAGTAGGGAGGGTCCCTATGGCTACACCTTC. As protein: CASREGPYGYTF.